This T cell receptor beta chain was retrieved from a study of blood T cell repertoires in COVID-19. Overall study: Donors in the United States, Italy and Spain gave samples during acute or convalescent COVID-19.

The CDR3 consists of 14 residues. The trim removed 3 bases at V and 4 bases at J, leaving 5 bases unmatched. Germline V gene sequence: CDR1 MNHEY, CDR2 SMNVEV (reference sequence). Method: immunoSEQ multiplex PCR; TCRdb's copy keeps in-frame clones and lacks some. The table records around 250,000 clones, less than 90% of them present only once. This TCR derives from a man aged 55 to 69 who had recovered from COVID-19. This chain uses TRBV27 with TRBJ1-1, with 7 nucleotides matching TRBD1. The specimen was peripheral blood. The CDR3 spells CASSFRRGLTEAFF. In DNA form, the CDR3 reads TGTGCCAGCAGTTTCCGGAGGGGGCTCACTGAAGCTTTCTTT.